These 12 T cell receptor beta chains were all obtained from the same sample, sequenced in a study of immune heterogeneity within non-small cell lung tumors. TCRs were amplified from 600 to 700 ng gDNA of bulk tumor per sample. Biopsy collection occurred during surgery, with several far-apart biopsies per primary tumor. Patients went through curative surgery, and their non-small cell lung cancer was untreated and newly diagnosed. Multiplex PCR relied on 32 V and 13 J primers to amplify TCR beta CDR3. A single record per CDR3 protein comes from TCRdb applying MiXCR to the multiplex PCR reads. This table holds 21,000 or so distinct CDR3 sequences, under 35% found once. Source material: lung tumor tissue. The receptors derive from a man between 40 and 49 years old with non-small cell lung cancer.

This clonotype was counted at least ten times. The J gene is TRBJ2-3, the V gene TRBV7-3; D remains ambiguous. Trimming pared 5 bases from V and 3 bases from J, leaving 12 bases between. The CDR3 has 14 residues. CDR1 SGHTA and CDR2 FQGTGA come from the germline V gene. CDR3 residues: CASSLLGLTDTQYF. CDR3 sequence (DNA): TGTGCCAGCAGCCTTCTCGGGTTAACAGATACGCAGTATTTT.

A remark on this clonotype: At one end the junction does not follow the germline gene, possibly because of a read error. The gene calls are TRBV12-3 or TRBV12-4 and TRBJ2-7; TRBD2 aligns across 10 bases. This CDR3 is built from 14 residues. CDR3 nucleotides: TGTACCAGCAGACCTAGCGGGAGCGCCTACGAGCAGTACTTC. Translating it yields CTSRPSGSAYEQYF.

This clonotype is classed as medium-sized (0.01 to 0.1%). V gene TRBV19 combines with J gene TRBJ1-2; possibly TRBD1 for D (5 bases). The V end was cut by 2 bases, the J end by 3 bases, with 10 bases between. CDR1 and CDR2 (germline): LNHDA, SQIVND (reference sequence). The CDR3 covers 14 residues. CDR3 sequence: CASSIQGFYYGYTF. The CDR3, as DNA: TGTGCCAGTAGTATACAGGGATTTTACTATGGCTACACCTTC.

In regard to this clonotype: With a much larger clone just one base away, this may be a read error. The chain combines TRBV28 with TRBJ2-3, with a possible D match to TRBD1 (5 bases). CDR3 length: 15 residues. Trimming left V 3 bases short and J 7 bases short, with 17 bases between. The V gene's germline CDR1 is MDHEN and CDR2 SYDVKM. In nucleotides, the CDR3 is TGTGCCAGCAGTTTCTGGCAGGGAAACGCACATACGCAGTATTTT. Its protein product is CASSFWQGNAHTQYF.

This clonotype was seen a handful of times. The chain is built from TRBV28 and TRBJ2-1, with D tentatively TRBD2 (5 bases). Germline assignment: CDR1 MDHEN and CDR2 SYDVKM. V lost 4 bases and J 14 bases, leaving 15 bases between the germline ends. This CDR3 spans 12 amino acids. DNA for the CDR3: TGTGCCAGCAGTTCAGGCTTCCGGGGTGAGTTCTTC. Protein: CASSSGFRGEFF.

In nucleotides, the CDR3 is TGCGCCAGCAGTTCGGGGGGCACCTACAATGAGCAGTTCTTC. The encoded protein is CASSSGGTYNEQFF. The V call is TRBV5-1, the J call TRBJ2-1; D might be TRBD2 (7 bases). The V and J ends lost 5 bases and 2 bases respectively, with 11 bases between them. The CDR3 has 14 residues. Per the germline V gene, CDR1 is SGHRS and CDR2 is YFSETQ.

The chain uses TRBV2 and TRBJ2-2; TRBD2 agrees at 12 bases. Trimming took 3 bases from V and 7 from J; bases not matched to a gene: 3. This CDR3 has 15 amino acids. The germline V gene encodes CDR1 SNHLY and CDR2 FYNNEI. CDR3 coding DNA: TGTGCCAGCAGTGATACTAGCGGGAGGATCGGGGAGCTGTTTTTT. Residues: CASSDTSGRIGELFF.

This clonotype has a count of ten or more. The CDR3 sequence is CASSQGTGKAFF. The CDR3 region has the DNA TGTGCCAGCAGCCAGGGGACGGGGAAAGCTTTCTTT. The chain employs TRBV3-1 and TRBJ1-1, with D tentatively TRBD1 (5 bases). V was shortened by 3 bases and J by 9 bases, with 11 bases between the two germline ends. In germline, CDR1 is LGHDT, CDR2 YNNKEL (reference sequence). CDR3 length: 12 amino acids.

This clonotype is termed medium-sized. The rearrangement uses TRBV6-1 and TRBJ2-7, with 11 bases identical to TRBD2. Germline assignment: CDR1 MNHNS and CDR2 SASEGT. Unmatched junction bases numbered 11, after V lost 6 bases and J lost 7 bases. This CDR3 has 15 amino acids. The CDR3 bases are TGTGCCAGCAGGGGAAAGACTAGCGGGACGAGGGAGCAGTACTTC. It translates to CASRGKTSGTREQYF.

As concerns this clonotype: A read error may be the cause here, since a much bigger clone is one base away. This chain connects TRBV11-3 to TRBJ2-2; D unresolved. V was pared by 3 bases and J by 5 bases, with 7 bases between. This CDR3 region has 13 residues. The germline V gene encodes CDR1 SGHNT and CDR2 YENEEA. The CDR3 nucleotides are TGTGCCAGCAGCTTGTGCGGTACCGGGGAGCTGTTTTTT. Translating it yields CASSLCGTGELFF.

This clonotype was seen repeatedly, ten times or more. V and J are TRBV6-5 and TRBJ1-5; D is unresolved. Trimming shortened V by 2 bases and J by 0 bases, and 8 bases separated the two germline ends. This CDR3 contains 15 residues. The germline CDR1 and CDR2 sequences are MNHEY and SVGAGI. CDR3 amino acids: CASSYVAGSNQPQHF. DNA for the CDR3: TGTGCCAGCAGTTACGTAGCAGGTAGCAATCAGCCCCAGCATTTT.

Ten or more counts support this clonotype. The rearrangement uses TRBV20-1 and TRBJ2-7, with 8 bases aligning to TRBD2. Trimming cost V 5 bases and J 0 bases; bases outside gene matches: 9. This CDR3 comprises 15 residues. Germline V gene lookup returns CDR1 DFQATT and CDR2 SNEGSKA (reference sequence). DNA of the CDR3: TGCAGTGCTTCCGGTGCTAGCGGGCACTCCTACGAGCAGTACTTC. Residues: CSASGASGHSYEQYF.